Below, one T cell receptor (beta chain) is given with its context. The record originates from a study of blood T cell repertoires in COVID-19. Study-level information: Material from acute and convalescent COVID-19 was sourced from the United States, Italy and Spain.

Original data processing: Amplification with reference gene primers provided the estimates of nucleated cell counts. Produced via immunoSEQ multiplex PCR; TCRdb's table is partial and in-frame only. D and trimming were read from the DNA, whereas the V and J calls and clone size are those reported in that table. Among roughly 100,000 clones, 75% to 90% were seen once, and the ten largest hold around 4%. Per the germline V gene, CDR1 is SGHTA and CDR2 is FQGTGA. This CDR3 is built from 14 residues. After removal of 5 bases from V and 3 bases from J, the junction contained 6 bases not matched to a gene.

The chain employs TRBV7-3 and TRBJ1-1; 7 bases are shared with TRBD1. The sequence came from a human donor in a cohort sampled during active COVID-19. Source material: peripheral blood. The CDR3 here is CASSLAGQDTEAFF. Written as DNA, the CDR3 is TGTGCCAGCAGCCTGGCCGGACAGGACACTGAAGCTTTCTTT.